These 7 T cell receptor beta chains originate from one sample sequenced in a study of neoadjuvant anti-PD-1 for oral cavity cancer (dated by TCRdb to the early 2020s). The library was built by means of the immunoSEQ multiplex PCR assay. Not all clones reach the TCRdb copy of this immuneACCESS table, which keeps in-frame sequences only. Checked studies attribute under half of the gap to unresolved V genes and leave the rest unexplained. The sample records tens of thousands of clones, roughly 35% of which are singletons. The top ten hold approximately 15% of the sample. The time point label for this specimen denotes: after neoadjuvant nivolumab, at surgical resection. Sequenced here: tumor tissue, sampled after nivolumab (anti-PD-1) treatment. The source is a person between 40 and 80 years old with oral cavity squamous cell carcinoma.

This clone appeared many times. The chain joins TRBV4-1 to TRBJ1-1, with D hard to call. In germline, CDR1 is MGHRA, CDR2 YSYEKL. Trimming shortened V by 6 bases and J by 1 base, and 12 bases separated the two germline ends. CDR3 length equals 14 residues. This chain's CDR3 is CASSPHLGNTEAFF. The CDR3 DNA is TGCGCCAGCAGTCCACACCTAGGGAACACTGAAGCTTTCTTT.

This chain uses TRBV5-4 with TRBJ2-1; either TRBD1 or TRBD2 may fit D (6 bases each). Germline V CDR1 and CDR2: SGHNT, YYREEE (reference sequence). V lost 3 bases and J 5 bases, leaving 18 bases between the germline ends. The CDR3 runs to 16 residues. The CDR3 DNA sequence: TGTGCCAGCAGCTATATTAAAGGGGGGACGCACAATGAGCAGTTCTTC. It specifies CASSYIKGGTHNEQFF.

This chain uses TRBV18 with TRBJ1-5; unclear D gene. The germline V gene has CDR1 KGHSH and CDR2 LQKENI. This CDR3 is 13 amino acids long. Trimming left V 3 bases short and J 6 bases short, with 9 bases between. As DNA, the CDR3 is TGTGCCAGCTCACCCAGTGAGGCTCAGCCCCAGCATTTT. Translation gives CASSPSEAQPQHF.

The DNA of the CDR3 is TGTGCCACCAGAGTTAGCACCTACAATGAGCAGTTCTTC. Translated, it gives CATRVSTYNEQFF. The chain employs TRBV15 and TRBJ2-1; D is unclear. Germline loops: CDR1 LNHNV, CDR2 YYDKDF (reference sequence). Trimming took 6 bases from V and 2 from J, leaving 8 bases between them. The CDR3 is 13 amino acids.

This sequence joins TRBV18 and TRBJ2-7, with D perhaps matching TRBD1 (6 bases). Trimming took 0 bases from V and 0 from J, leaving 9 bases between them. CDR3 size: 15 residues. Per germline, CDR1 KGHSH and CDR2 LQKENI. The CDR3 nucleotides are TGTGCCAGCTCACCACCGACGACAGGCTCCTACGAGCAGTACTTC. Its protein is CASSPPTTGSYEQYF.

The CDR3 sequence: CASLADQNTEAFF. As DNA, the CDR3 is TGTGCCAGCTTAGCCGACCAGAACACTGAAGCTTTCTTT. The chain has TRBV18 and TRBJ1-1; D call uncertain. With 7 bases removed from V and 1 base from J, the gap between germline ends came to 10 bases. This CDR3 is built from 13 residues. From germline, CDR1 is KGHSH and CDR2 LQKENI.

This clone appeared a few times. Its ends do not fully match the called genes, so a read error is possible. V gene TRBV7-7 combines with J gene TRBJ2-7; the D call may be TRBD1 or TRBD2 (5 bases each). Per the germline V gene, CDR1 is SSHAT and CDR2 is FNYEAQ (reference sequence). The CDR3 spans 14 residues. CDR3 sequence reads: CASSLGDGGYEQYF. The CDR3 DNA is TGTGCTAGCAGCTTAGGGGATGGGGGCTACGAGCAGTACTTC.